The rows below give T cell receptor beta chains drawn from one sample of a study of blood T cells in healthy people across ages. TCRdb reanalysed the 5' RACE reads using MiXCR and keeps one entry per CDR3 protein. The data contain some 1.5 million distinct CDR3 sequences, over 25% of them singletons. Sequencing used blood. The receptor source for this set is a woman in her thirties in good health. The CDR3 runs from the conserved cysteine through the conserved F or W. D genes are given only for firm matches. The size field is filled for only some rows; it gives once, few, many or a size class.

j_gene,d_gene,v_gene,abundance,CDR3aa,CDR3nt
TRBJ2-5,-,TRBV5-1,-,CAGIPLNGGETQYF,TGCGCCGGCATCCCATTAAATGGGGGAGAGACCCAGTACTTC
TRBJ2-1,TRBD2,TRBV29-1,-,CSVEDSFAGTRQFF,TGCAGCGTTGAAGATAGTTTCGCCGGGACTAGACAGTTCTTC
TRBJ2-7,TRBD1,TRBV2,-,CASSDRGSPFEQYF,TGTGCCAGCAGTGACAGGGGGTCCCCTTTCGAGCAGTACTTC
TRBJ1-6,-,TRBV3-1,-,CASSQERAENSPLHF,TGTGCCAGCAGCCAAGAACGGGCGGAGAATTCACCCCTCCACTTT
TRBJ1-4,-,TRBV6-8,once,CASSYGDAQEKLFF,TGTGCCAGCAGTTACGGGGACGCTCAAGAAAAACTGTTTTTT
TRBJ1-2,-,TRBV28,few,CASRDSLGNYGYTF,TGTGCCAGCAGGGACAGCTTGGGAAACTATGGCTACACCTTC
TRBJ2-6,-,TRBV4-1,few,CASSLEEAGANVLTF,TGCGCCAGCAGCCTCGAGGAAGCAGGGGCCAACGTCCTGACTTTC
TRBJ2-3,-,TRBV5-1,many,CASSLVVTDTQYF,TGTGCCAGCAGCTTAGTAGTTACAGATACGCAGTATTTT
TRBJ2-4,-,TRBV9,many,CASSSQDRVAKNIQYF,TGTGCCAGCAGCTCGCAGGACAGAGTAGCCAAAAACATTCAGTACTTC
TRBJ2-3,-,TRBV6-5,-,CASSPRGWIDTQYF,TGTGCCAGCAGTCCACGGGGGTGGATAGATACGCAGTATTTT
TRBJ2-7,TRBD1,TRBV30,-,CAWGRNDRDVHEQYF,TGTGCCTGGGGACGCAACGACAGGGATGTCCACGAGCAGTACTTC
TRBJ2-7,TRBD1,TRBV30,once,CAWSGGTGGTYEQYF,TGTGCCTGGTCTGGGGGGACAGGGGGAACCTACGAGCAGTACTTC
TRBJ2-1,TRBD1,TRBV20-1,-,CGARDRGTGARNEQFF,TGCGGTGCTAGAGACCGGGGGACAGGGGCCAGGAATGAGCAGTTCTTC
TRBJ1-2,-,TRBV29-1,-,CSVRGVQGYGYTF,TGCAGCGTCCGAGGGGTCCAGGGCTATGGCTACACCTTC
TRBJ2-7,-,TRBV20-1,few,CSASGRRRGEQYF,TGCAGTGCTAGTGGTCGACGTCGGGGCGAGCAGTACTTC
TRBJ2-3,TRBD2,TRBV12-3/TRBV12-4,-,CASSLRTSGRQDAQYF,TGTGCCAGCAGTTTGCGGACTAGCGGGCGGCAAGATGCGCAGTATTTT
TRBJ2-5,-,TRBV20-1,few,CSARLLQGTQYF,TGCAGTGCAAGACTTTTACAAGGGACCCAGTACTTC
TRBJ1-2,-,TRBV30,-,CAWTAGAPSGYTF,TGTGCCTGGACCGCGGGGGCGCCGAGTGGCTACACCTTC
TRBJ2-3,-,TRBV20-1,-,CSARNLGDTQYF,TGCAGTGCTAGAAATCTTGGAGATACGCAGTATTTT
TRBJ2-7,TRBD2,TRBV30,few,CAWSVGLAGVPEQYF,TGTGCCTGGAGTGTAGGATTAGCGGGAGTTCCCGAGCAGTACTTC
TRBJ2-7,-,TRBV29-1,few,CSVGTSLYEQYF,TGCAGCGTTGGTACTAGCTTATACGAGCAGTACTTC
TRBJ1-2,TRBD1,TRBV12-3/TRBV12-4,many,CASNPGTVYGYTF,TGTGCCAGCAATCCTGGGACAGTCTATGGCTACACCTTC
TRBJ2-5,TRBD2,TRBV29-1,few,CSVAGTSGSNQETQYF,TGCAGCGTTGCGGGGACTAGCGGGAGCAACCAAGAGACCCAGTACTTC
TRBJ1-6,-,TRBV7-3,few,CASSLTSRGGGSPLHF,TGTGCCAGCAGCTTAACGAGTCGGGGGGGAGGTTCACCCCTCCACTTT
TRBJ2-5,TRBD2,TRBV9,-,CASNNRSGRVFGETQYF,TGTGCCAGCAACAATCGTAGCGGGAGGGTCTTCGGGGAGACCCAGTACTTC
TRBJ2-1,TRBD2,TRBV18,-,CASSPTGTSGSAIEQFF,TGTGCCAGCTCACCAACCGGGACTAGCGGGAGCGCAATCGAGCAGTTCTTC
TRBJ1-2,-,TRBV11-2,few,CASSLVNGDMGYTF,TGTGCCAGCAGCTTAGTAAATGGGGACATGGGCTACACCTTC
TRBJ1-2,-,TRBV20-1,few,CSADLGEGSYGYTF,TGCAGTGCTGATTTAGGGGAGGGTAGCTATGGCTACACCTTC
TRBJ2-7,-,TRBV5-1,few,CASSFNREAGEQYF,TGCGCCAGCAGCTTTAACAGGGAAGCTGGCGAGCAGTACTTC
TRBJ1-1,TRBD1,TRBV12-3/TRBV12-4,few,CASSTGTGATVRYTEAFF,TGTGCCAGCAGTACCGGGACAGGGGCGACTGTACGTTACACTGAAGCTTTCTTT